Listed below are T cell receptor beta chains from one sample, sequenced in a study of T-cell memory formation after mild COVID-19. TCRdb passed the 5' RACE reads through MiXCR, listing each CDR3 protein once. Of 140,000 to 150,000 distinct CDR3 sequences in the sample, under 30% were seen once. The specimen was PBMCs or a T cell subset sorted from them (not recorded which). The receptors here all came from an adult woman who had mild COVID-19 (a few samples of this study predate the infection). Cell type and time point are not known. CDR3s include the opening cysteine and the closing phenylalanine or tryptophan. The D gene is left open where the match is weak. Clone sizes are given selectively: once, few, many, or a class where the clone is expanded.

clone size	V gene	D gene	CDR3 length	J gene	CDR3 protein	CDR3 DNA
few	TRBV7-6	-	15	TRBJ2-3	CASSPRDFRTDTQYF	TGTGCCAGCAGCCCCCGGGACTTCCGTACAGATACGCAGTATTTT
few	TRBV6-6	-	17	TRBJ1-5	CASSPLDSQYSNQPQHF	TGTGCCAGCAGTCCCTTAGACAGTCAGTATAGCAATCAGCCCCAGCATTTT
-	TRBV29-1	-	11	TRBJ1-1	CKGQGNTEAFF	TGCAAGGGTCAGGGGAACACTGAAGCTTTCTTT
few	TRBV27	-	17	TRBJ2-1	CASSLEGGTSSYNEQFF	TGTGCCAGCAGTTTAGAAGGTGGGACAAGCTCCTACAATGAGCAGTTCTTC
-	TRBV4-3	TRBD2	15	TRBJ2-1	CASSQGLAGLNEQFF	TGCGCCAGCAGCCAAGGACTAGCGGGACTGAATGAGCAGTTCTTC
-	TRBV9	-	15	TRBJ2-7	CASSPSGVSSYEQYF	TGTGCCAGCAGCCCGTCGGGGGTGTCCTCCTACGAGCAGTACTTC
-	TRBV29-1	TRBD2	12	TRBJ2-1	CSVLRGGSEQFF	TGCAGCGTTCTTCGGGGGGGGAGTGAGCAGTTCTTC
-	TRBV6-1	-	15	TRBJ2-1	CASSRGEDNGNEQFF	TGTGCCAGCAGCCGGGGTGAGGACAACGGCAATGAGCAGTTCTTC
-	TRBV27	-	16	TRBJ2-7	CASSPIRQISSYEQYF	TGTGCCAGCAGTCCCATCCGACAGATTTCCTCCTACGAGCAGTACTTC
few	TRBV3-1	-	14	TRBJ2-5	CASSQEVGPETQYF	TGTGCCAGCAGCCAAGAGGTGGGGCCAGAGACCCAGTACTTC
many	TRBV4-3	-	15	TRBJ2-7	CASSLGYQGSYEQYF	TGCGCCAGCAGCCTGGGTTATCAGGGCTCCTACGAGCAGTACTTC
-	TRBV15	-	17	TRBJ2-1	CATSRPQQAPSYNEQFF	TGTGCCACCAGCAGACCCCAACAGGCCCCCTCCTACAATGAGCAGTTCTTC
-	TRBV9	-	13	TRBJ2-7	CASSVPSQGEQYF	TGTGCCAGCAGCGTCCCCTCTCAGGGGGAGCAGTACTTC
-	TRBV12-3/TRBV12-4	-	11	TRBJ1-1	CASSFGPGAFF	TGTGCCAGCAGTTTCGGCCCGGGAGCTTTCTTT